The clone carrying this TCR beta chain has ten or more counts. Its matching antigen is unknown. The source of the sample is a study of read filtering for tumor transcriptome and immune sequencing. Study at large: Revised staging placed roughly 8 patients in R-ISS I, approximately 16 in II, 7 in III. Study findings and constraints: The sorted CD138-negative fraction was a mixed bone marrow immune population, not purified T cells.

This library used 300 to 450 ng RNA and molecular barcoded adaptors spanning alpha/delta and beta/gamma chains. TCRdb re-called the reads with MiXCR, one entry per CDR3 protein. Among 60,000 to 75,000 distinct CDR3 sequences listed, less than 20% were seen once. This CDR3 region has 14 residues. The germline CDR1 and CDR2 sequences are LGHDT and YNNKEL (reference sequence). The V end was cut by 4 bases, the J end by 3 bases, with 9 bases between. The chain combines TRBV3-1 with TRBJ2-2, with D unclear. This TCR came from a donor aged 40 or older with multiple myeloma. Specimen: a population of CD138-negative cells sorted from bone marrow. CDR3 bases: TGTGCCAGCAGCCCCGAACCAGACACCGGGGAGCTGTTTTTT. Its protein is CASSPEPDTGELFF.